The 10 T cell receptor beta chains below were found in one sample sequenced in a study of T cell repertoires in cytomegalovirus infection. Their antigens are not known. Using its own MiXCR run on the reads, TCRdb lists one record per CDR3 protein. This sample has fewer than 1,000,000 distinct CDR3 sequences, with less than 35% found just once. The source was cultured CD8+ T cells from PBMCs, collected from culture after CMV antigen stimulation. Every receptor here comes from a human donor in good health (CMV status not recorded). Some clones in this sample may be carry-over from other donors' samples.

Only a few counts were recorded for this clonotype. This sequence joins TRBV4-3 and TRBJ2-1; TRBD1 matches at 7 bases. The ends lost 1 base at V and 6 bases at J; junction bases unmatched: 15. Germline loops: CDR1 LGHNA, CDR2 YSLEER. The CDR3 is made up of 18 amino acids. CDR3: CASSQVIYETGRPNEQFF. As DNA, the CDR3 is TGCGCCAGCAGCCAAGTAATTTATGAGACAGGGAGACCCAATGAGCAGTTCTTC.

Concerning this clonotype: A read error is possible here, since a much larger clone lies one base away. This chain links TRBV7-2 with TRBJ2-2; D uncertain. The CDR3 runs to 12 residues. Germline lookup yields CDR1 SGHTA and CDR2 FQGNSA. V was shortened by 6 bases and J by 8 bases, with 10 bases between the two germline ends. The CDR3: CTSSISPGELFF. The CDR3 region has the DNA TGTACCAGCAGTATATCTCCTGGGGAGCTGTTTTTT.

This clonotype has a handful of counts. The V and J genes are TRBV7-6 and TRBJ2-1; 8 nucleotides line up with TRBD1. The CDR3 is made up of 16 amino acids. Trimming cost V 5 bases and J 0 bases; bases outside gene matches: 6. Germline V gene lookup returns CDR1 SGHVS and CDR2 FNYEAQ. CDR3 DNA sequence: TGTGCCAGCAGCCCGAAGGGACAGGACTCCTACAATGAGCAGTTCTTC. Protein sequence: CASSPKGQDSYNEQFF.

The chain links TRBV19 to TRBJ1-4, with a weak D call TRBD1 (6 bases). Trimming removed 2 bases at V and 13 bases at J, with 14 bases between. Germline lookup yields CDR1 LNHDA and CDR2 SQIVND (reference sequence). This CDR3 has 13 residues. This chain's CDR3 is CASSIRGRDILFF. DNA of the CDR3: TGTGCCAGTAGTATACGGGGCCGGGACATACTGTTTTTT.

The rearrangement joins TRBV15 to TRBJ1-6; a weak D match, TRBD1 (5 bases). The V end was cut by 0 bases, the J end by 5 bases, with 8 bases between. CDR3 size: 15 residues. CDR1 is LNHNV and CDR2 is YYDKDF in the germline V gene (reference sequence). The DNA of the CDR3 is TGTGCCACCAGCAGAGATGGGGGAAATAATTCACCCCTCCACTTT. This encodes CATSRDGGNNSPLHF.

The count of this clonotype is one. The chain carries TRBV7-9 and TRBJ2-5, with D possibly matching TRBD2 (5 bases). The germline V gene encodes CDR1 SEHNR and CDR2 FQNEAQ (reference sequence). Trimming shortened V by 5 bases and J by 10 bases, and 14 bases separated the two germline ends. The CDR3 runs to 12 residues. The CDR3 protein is CASSAQGRGQYF. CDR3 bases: TGTGCCAGCAGCGCCCAAGGGAGAGGCCAGTACTTC.

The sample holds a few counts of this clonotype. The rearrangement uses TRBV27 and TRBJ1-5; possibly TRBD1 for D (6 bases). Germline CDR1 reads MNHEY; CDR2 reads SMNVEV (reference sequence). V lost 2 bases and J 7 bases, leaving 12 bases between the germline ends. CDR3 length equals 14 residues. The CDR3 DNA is TGTGCCAGCAGTTTAGGGACATCTGGCCAGCCCCAGCATTTT. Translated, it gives CASSLGTSGQPQHF.

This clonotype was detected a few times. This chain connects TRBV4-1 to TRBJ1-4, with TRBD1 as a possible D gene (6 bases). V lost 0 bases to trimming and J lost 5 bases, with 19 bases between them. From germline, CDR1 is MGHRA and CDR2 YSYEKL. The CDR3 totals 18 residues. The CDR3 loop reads CASSQDSTNQGLNEKLFF. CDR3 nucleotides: TGCGCCAGCAGCCAAGATTCTACAAACCAGGGGTTAAATGAAAAACTGTTTTTT.

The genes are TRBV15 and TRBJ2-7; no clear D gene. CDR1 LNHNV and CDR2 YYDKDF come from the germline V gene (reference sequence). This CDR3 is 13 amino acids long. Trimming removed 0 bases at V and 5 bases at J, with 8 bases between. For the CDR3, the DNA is TGTGCCACCAGCAGAGATCTGGCAGACGAGCAGTACTTC. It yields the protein CATSRDLADEQYF. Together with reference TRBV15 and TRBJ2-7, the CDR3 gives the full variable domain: DAMVIQNPRYQVTQFGKPVTLSCSQTLNHNVMYWYQQKSSQAPKLLFHYYDKDFNNEADTPDNFQSRRPNTSFCFLDIRSPGLGDTAMYLCATSRDLADEQYFGPGTRLTVT.

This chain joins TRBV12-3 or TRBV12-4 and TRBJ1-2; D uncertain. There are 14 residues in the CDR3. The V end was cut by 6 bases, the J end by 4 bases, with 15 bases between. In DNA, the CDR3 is TGTGCCAGCAGCACCGGCTGGGGAGGCTATGGCTACACCTTC. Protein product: CASSTGWGGYGYTF.